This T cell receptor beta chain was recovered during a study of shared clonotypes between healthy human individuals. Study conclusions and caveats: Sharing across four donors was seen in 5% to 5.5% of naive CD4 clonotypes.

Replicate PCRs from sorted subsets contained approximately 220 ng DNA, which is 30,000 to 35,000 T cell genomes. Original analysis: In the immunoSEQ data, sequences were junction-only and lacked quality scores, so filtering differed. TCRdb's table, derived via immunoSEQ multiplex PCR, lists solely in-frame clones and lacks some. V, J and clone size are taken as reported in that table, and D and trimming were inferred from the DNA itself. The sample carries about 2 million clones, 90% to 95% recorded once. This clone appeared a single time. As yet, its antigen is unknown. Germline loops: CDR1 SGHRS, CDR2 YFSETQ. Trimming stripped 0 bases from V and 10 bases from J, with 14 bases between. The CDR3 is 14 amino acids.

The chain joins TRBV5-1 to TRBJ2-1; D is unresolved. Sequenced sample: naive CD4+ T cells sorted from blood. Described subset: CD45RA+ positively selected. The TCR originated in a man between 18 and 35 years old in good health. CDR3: CASSLAGPISEQFF. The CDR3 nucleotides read TGCGCCAGCAGCTTGGCGGGTCCGATTTCGGAGCAGTTCTTC.